This paragraph reports one T cell receptor beta chain. Antigen unknown. This entry belongs to a study of cytomegalovirus exposure and HLA in healthy donors. Study results and caveats: Data from an earlier analysis indicated that most TCR beta V segments were productive either about 90% or about 30% of the time.

Vbeta (60) and Jbeta (13) primers were used in the PCR. Libraries were prepared by immunoSEQ multiplex PCR; TCRdb keeps only in-frame clonotypes and omits some of them. The table has about 100,000 clones, about 75% seen once; the top ten hold about 4.3%. Source material: PBMCs. The source of this sequence is a woman aged 18-30 years in good health and CMV-seropositive.

The CDR3 DNA reads TGTGCCAGCAGTGACCCAGGGGTAGGTGCCTACGAGCAGTACTTC. It encodes CASSDPGVGAYEQYF. The chain combines TRBV25-1 with TRBJ2-7, with a weak D call TRBD1 (6 bases). The V and J ends lost 3 bases and 2 bases respectively, with 14 bases between them. Germline lookup yields CDR1 MGHDK and CDR2 SYGVNS. There are 15 residues in the CDR3.